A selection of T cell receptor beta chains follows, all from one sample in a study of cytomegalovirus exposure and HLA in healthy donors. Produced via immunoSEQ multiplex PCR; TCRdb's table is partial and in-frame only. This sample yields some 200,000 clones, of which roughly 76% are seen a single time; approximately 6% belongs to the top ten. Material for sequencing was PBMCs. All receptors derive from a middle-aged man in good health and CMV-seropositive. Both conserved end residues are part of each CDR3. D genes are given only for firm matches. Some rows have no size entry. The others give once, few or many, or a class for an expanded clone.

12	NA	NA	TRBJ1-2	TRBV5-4	TGTGCCAGCAGCCCCCAGGCTGGTGGCTACACCTTC	CASSPQAGGYTF
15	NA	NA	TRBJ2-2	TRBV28	TGTGCCAGCAGTCGAACGGGACAGAACACCGGGGAGCTGTTTTTT	CASSRTGQNTGELFF
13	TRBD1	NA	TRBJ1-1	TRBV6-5	TGTGCCAGCAGTAAACAGGGGCACACTGAAGCTTTCTTT	CASSKQGHTEAFF
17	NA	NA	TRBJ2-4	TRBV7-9	TGTTCCAGCAGCGTCGGGTTCGGGAGCGTCGCCAAAAACATTCAGTACTTC	CSSSVGFGSVAKNIQYF
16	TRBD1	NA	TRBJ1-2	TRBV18	TGTGCCAGCTCACCTGCTGGACAGGGGAGGTCCTATGGCTACACCTTC	CASSPAGQGRSYGYTF
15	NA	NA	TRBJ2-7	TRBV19	TGCGCCAGTAGTATAGGGGGGACAGCTGTTGGGGAGCAGTACTTC	CASSIGGTAVGEQYF
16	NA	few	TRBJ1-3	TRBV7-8	TGTGCCAGCAGCTTAGCGGCCCCGGAGGCTGGAAACACCATATATTTT	CASSLAAPEAGNTIYF
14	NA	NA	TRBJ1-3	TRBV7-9	TGTGCCAGCAGCTTAGGGCGGGCCGGAAACACCATATATTTT	CASSLGRAGNTIYF
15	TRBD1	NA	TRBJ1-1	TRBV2	TGTGCCAGCAGTGAAGCGGCAGGGGGCAACACTGAAGCTTTCTTT	CASSEAAGGNTEAFF
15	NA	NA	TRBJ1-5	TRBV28	TGTGCCATGCAGGGGCGGGGAGGGTGGGATCAGCCCCAGCATTTT	CAMQGRGGWDQPQHF
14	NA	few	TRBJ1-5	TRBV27	TGTGCCAGCAGTTTATACCAGGGGTCCGCTCCCCAGCATTTT	CASSLYQGSAPQHF
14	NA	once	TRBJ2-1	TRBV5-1	TGCGCCAGCAGCGGTCTTGGGGGCGGCAGTGAGCAGTTCTTC	CASSGLGGGSEQFF
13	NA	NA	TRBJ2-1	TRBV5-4	TGTGCCAGCAGTCCGGGAGCGTACAATGAGCAGTTCTTC	CASSPGAYNEQFF
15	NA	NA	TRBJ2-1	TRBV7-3	TGTGCCAGCAGCTTAACTATGAGCTCCTACAATGAGCAGTTCTTC	CASSLTMSSYNEQFF
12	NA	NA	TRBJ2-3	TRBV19	TGTGCCAGTAGTCCCTCCACAGATACGCAGTATTTT	CASSPSTDTQYF
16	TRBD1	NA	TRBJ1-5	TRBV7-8	TGTGCCAGCAGCTTAGGCTTGGGACAGGGACATCAGCCCCAGCATTTT	CASSLGLGQGHQPQHF
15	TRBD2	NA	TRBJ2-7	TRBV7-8	TGTGCCAGCAGCTCAGAAGCGGGGCCGTTCTACGAGCAGTACTTC	CASSSEAGPFYEQYF
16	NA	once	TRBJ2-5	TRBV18	TGTGCCAGCTCACCCCGACAGGTTTCCCACCAAGAGACCCAGTACTTC	CASSPRQVSHQETQYF
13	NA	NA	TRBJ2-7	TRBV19	TGTGCCAGTAGTATGACGGGGACCTACGAGCAGTACTTC	CASSMTGTYEQYF
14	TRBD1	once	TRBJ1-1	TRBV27	TGTGCCAGCACCCAGACAGGGCGGGGCACTGAAGCTTTCTTT	CASTQTGRGTEAFF
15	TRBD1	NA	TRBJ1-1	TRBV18	TGTGCCAGCTCACGTCCCGGGACAGGGAACACTGAAGCTTTCTTT	CASSRPGTGNTEAFF
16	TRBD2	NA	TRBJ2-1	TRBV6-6	TGTGCCATCGCAAGCGGGAGGGGACCGTCCTACAATGAGCAGTTCTTC	CAIASGRGPSYNEQFF
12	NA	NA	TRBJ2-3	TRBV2	TGTGCCAGCAGGGTCGGTACAGATACGCAGTATTTT	CASRVGTDTQYF
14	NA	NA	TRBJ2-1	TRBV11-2	TGTGCCAGCAGCGAAAGCATAGCCTACAATGAGCAGTTCTTC	CASSESIAYNEQFF
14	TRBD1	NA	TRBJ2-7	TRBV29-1	TGCAGCGTTGAACGGTCGGGACAGGGGTCCGAGCAGTACTTC	CSVERSGQGSEQYF
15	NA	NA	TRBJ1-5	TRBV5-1	TGCGCCAGCAGCTTGGGTGGGGGGAGCAATCAGCCCCAGCATTTT	CASSLGGGSNQPQHF
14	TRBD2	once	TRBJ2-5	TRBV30	TGTGCCTGGAGGGAGCGGGGGGGCCGAGAGACCCAGTACTTC	CAWRERGGRETQYF
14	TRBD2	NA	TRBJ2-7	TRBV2	TGTGCCAGCACCAAGACTAGCGGGGGTTACGAGCAGTACTTC	CASTKTSGGYEQYF
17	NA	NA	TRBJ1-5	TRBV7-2	TGTGCCAGCAGCCCCTCCTTGAGGGCGACAAGCAATCAGCCCCAGCATTTT	CASSPSLRATSNQPQHF
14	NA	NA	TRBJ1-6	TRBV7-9	TGTTCCAGCAGCTTAACAGGTTATAATTCACCCCTCCACTTT	CSSSLTGYNSPLHF
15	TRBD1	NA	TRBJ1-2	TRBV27	TGTGCCAGCGCAAAGGGGACAGGAGAATTCTATGGCTACACCTTC	CASAKGTGEFYGYTF
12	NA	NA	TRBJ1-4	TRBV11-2	TGTGCCAGCAGCCCCCCCCCAGGAAAACTGTTTTTT	CASSPPPGKLFF
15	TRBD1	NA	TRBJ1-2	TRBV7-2	TGTGCCAGCAGCGCCGACCACACAGGGGGCACTGGCTACACCTTC	CASSADHTGGTGYTF
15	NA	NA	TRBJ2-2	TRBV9	TGTGCCAGCAGCGTAGGGACTACGTACACCGGGGAGCTGTTTTTT	CASSVGTTYTGELFF
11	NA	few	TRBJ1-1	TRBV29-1	TGCAGCGTTCAAGGGCAGACTGAAGCTTTCTTT	CSVQGQTEAFF
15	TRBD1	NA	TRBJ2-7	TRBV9	TGTGCCAGCAGCCCAGGACAGGGGCGGGTCTACGAGCAGTACTTC	CASSPGQGRVYEQYF
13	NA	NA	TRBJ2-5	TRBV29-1	TGCAGCGTTGCCCAAGGGGCAAAAGAGACCCAGTACTTC	CSVAQGAKETQYF
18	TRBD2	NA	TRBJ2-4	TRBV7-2	TGTGCCAGCAGCCGACTAGCGGGGGGGCCGTTAGCCAAAAACATTCAGTACTTC	CASSRLAGGPLAKNIQYF
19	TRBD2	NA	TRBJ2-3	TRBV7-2	TGTGCCAGCAGCTTAGTTGGGACTAGCGGGGGGGCCGTCGCAGATACGCAGTATTTT	CASSLVGTSGGAVADTQYF
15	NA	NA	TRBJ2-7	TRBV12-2	TGTGCAAGTCGCTTACAGGGACAGGATTACTACGAGCAGTACTTC	CASRLQGQDYYEQYF